This TCR beta chain originates from a study of blood T cell repertoires in COVID-19. In the original analysis: From reference gene primer amplification, estimates of nucleated cell counts were derived. TCRdb's table, derived via immunoSEQ multiplex PCR, lists solely in-frame clones and lacks some. V and J calls and clone size follow that table, whereas D and trimming were derived from the DNA. The repertoire holds 380,000 or so clones, with 70% to 90% as singletons. Germline loops: CDR1 SNHLY, CDR2 FYNNEI. This CDR3 is 10 amino acids long. The ends were cut back, 5 bases at V and 7 bases at J, with 4 bases in the middle.

The V gene is TRBV2, the J gene TRBJ2-3; D not certain. The sequence came from a woman aged 40 to 50 with acute COVID-19. The sequencing sample was made of PBMCs or T cells enriched from blood (not recorded which). CDR3 coding DNA: TGTGCCAGCAGTTATAATACGCAGTATTTT. As protein: CASSYNTQYF.